The 32 T cell receptor beta chains below were found in one sample sequenced in a study of shared clonotypes between healthy human individuals. TCRdb's copy holds only in-frame clones and misses some; the assay was immunoSEQ multiplex PCR. Among hundreds of thousands of clones listed, about 98% were seen once. Naive CD8 cells lacked CD45RO and underwent positive selection for CCR7, leaving out terminally differentiated effector memory CD45RA+ cells. What was sequenced was naive CD8+ T cells sorted from blood. The receptors were gathered from a man aged 25 to 40 in good health.

The chain carries TRBV11-3 and TRBJ2-1; 8 bases line up with TRBD2. J gave up 6 bases and V 0 bases, and 4 bases lay outside the gene matches. Per germline, CDR1 SGHNT and CDR2 YENEEA. The CDR3 length is 15 residues. The CDR3, as DNA: TGTGCCAGCAGCTTAGAACGGGAGGGCCGCAATGAGCAGTTCTTC. This encodes CASSLEREGRNEQFF.

J is TRBJ1-3 and V is TRBV4-1; 7 bases agree with TRBD1. V was pared by 3 bases and J by 0 bases, with 5 bases of the junction left unmatched. Germline V gives CDR1 MGHRA, CDR2 YSYEKL. CDR3 length: 16 amino acids. This chain's CDR3 is CASSHSTGSSGNTIYF. CDR3 DNA: TGCGCCAGCAGCCACTCGACAGGGAGCTCTGGAAACACCATATATTTT.

This clone was recorded only once. The chain combines TRBV10-3 with TRBJ2-7, with a tentative D call TRBD2 (7 bases). The ends were cut back, 8 bases at V and 2 bases at J, with 16 bases in the middle. Germline V gene lookup returns CDR1 ENHRY and CDR2 SYGVKD. This CDR3 contains 14 residues. The DNA of the CDR3 is TGTGCCATCTGGGGGGGCAGCCTGACCTACGAGCAGTACTTC. It encodes CAIWGGSLTYEQYF.

The chain uses TRBV28 and TRBJ1-5; tentatively, D is TRBD1 (6 bases). The CDR3 covers 14 residues. The germline V gene has CDR1 MDHEN and CDR2 SYDVKM. The germline V and J ends were trimmed by 5 bases and 2 bases, with 10 bases remaining between them. This chain's CDR3 is CASSRQVGNQPQHF. The CDR3 coding sequence is TGTGCCAGCAGTCGACAGGTGGGCAATCAGCCCCAGCATTTT.

In its sample, this clone was seen once. This chain connects TRBV5-1 to TRBJ2-7; tentatively, D is TRBD1 (5 bases). Trimming shortened V by 5 bases and J by 2 bases, and 20 bases separated the two germline ends. Germline V lookup: CDR1 SGHRS, CDR2 YFSETQ. CDR3 size: 16 residues. The CDR3 sequence is CASSKDNRQYTYEQYF. CDR3 DNA: TGCGCCAGCAGTAAGGATAACCGACAGTACACCTACGAGCAGTACTTC.

This clone was detected only once. The genes are TRBV11-2 and TRBJ2-1; TRBD2 is a possible D gene (7 bases). Germline CDR1 and CDR2: SGHAT and FQNNGV. Trimming left V 4 bases short and J 4 bases short, with 14 bases between. The length of the CDR3 is 15 residues. As DNA, the CDR3 is TGTGCCAGCAGCTCCGAGGGGGAGGGTTACAATGAGCAGTTCTTC. Translating gives CASSSEGEGYNEQFF.

The V call is TRBV27, the J call TRBJ2-3, with D perhaps matching TRBD1 (6 bases). The V gene lost 1 base and the J gene lost 7 bases, with 9 bases spanning the gap. This CDR3 has 13 residues. CDR1 and CDR2 (germline): MNHEY, SMNVEV (reference sequence). In DNA, the CDR3 is TGTGCCAGCAGTTTATTAGGGACAAATACGCAGTATTTT. It translates to CASSLLGTNTQYF.

The chain uses TRBV29-1 and TRBJ2-5; 8 bases are shared with TRBD1. Germline V gene data show CDR1 as SQVTM and CDR2 as ANQGSEA. With 4 bases clipped from V and 2 bases from J, the junction kept 6 bases outside the gene matches. The CDR3 is 14 amino acids. The CDR3 DNA sequence: TGCAGCGTTGTCCGACAGGGGAGACAAGAGACCCAGTACTTC. Translation: CSVVRQGRQETQYF.

The rearrangement uses TRBV27 and TRBJ2-1; D remains ambiguous. There are 13 residues in the CDR3. Germline V lookup: CDR1 MNHEY, CDR2 SMNVEV (reference sequence). The germline V and J ends were trimmed by 0 bases and 7 bases, with 7 bases remaining between them. The CDR3 region is CASSLSASNEQFF. CDR3 nucleotides: TGTGCCAGCAGTTTATCCGCAAGTAATGAGCAGTTCTTC.

The chain employs TRBV14 and TRBJ2-1, with 8 nucleotides matching TRBD2. Per germline, CDR1 SGHDN and CDR2 FVKESK. This CDR3 comprises 16 residues. The trim removed 0 bases at V and 6 bases at J, leaving 7 bases unmatched. The CDR3 spells CASSQDPLLAGNEQFF. Here the CDR3 DNA reads TGTGCCAGCAGCCAAGACCCCCTTCTAGCGGGCAATGAGCAGTTCTTC.

This rearrangement joins TRBV29-1 to TRBJ2-1; D perhaps matches TRBD2 (5 bases). Looked up from germline, CDR1 is SQVTM and CDR2 is ANQGSEA. The CDR3 is made up of 13 amino acids. Trimming stripped 6 bases from V and 5 bases from J, with 14 bases between. CDR3 amino acids: CSVILDLDNEQFF. CDR3 coding DNA: TGCAGCGTCATACTAGACCTAGACAATGAGCAGTTCTTC.

The chain has TRBV19 and TRBJ1-2; no clear D. The CDR3 runs 13 residues. V was clipped by 6 bases and J by 2 bases, with 10 bases between them. CDR1 is LNHDA and CDR2 is SQIVND in the germline V gene (reference sequence). In DNA, the CDR3 is TGTGCCAGTAGCTTGAACGGCAACTATGGCTACACCTTC. It yields the protein CASSLNGNYGYTF.

The chain joins TRBV5-1 to TRBJ2-7; D remains unclear. The CDR3 contains 15 residues. Germline loops: CDR1 SGHRS, CDR2 YFSETQ. Trimming pared 5 bases from V and 2 bases from J, leaving 17 bases between. The CDR3 DNA reads as TGCGCCAGCAGTTCCCTCGCGGCAGGAGCCTACGAGCAGTACTTC. Protein product: CASSSLAAGAYEQYF.

This clone appeared once. V and J are TRBV6-1 and TRBJ2-7; tentatively, D is TRBD2 (5 bases). CDR3 length equals 14 residues. The germline V gene has CDR1 MNHNS and CDR2 SASEGT. V lost 4 bases, J lost 2 bases, and 12 bases lay in between. For the CDR3, the DNA is TGTGCCAGCAGTGTGTCTCCGGGGACCTACGAGCAGTACTTC. This codes for CASSVSPGTYEQYF.

Of note for this clone: Other DNA sequences in this specimen translate into the identical CDR3. This rearrangement joins TRBV5-4 to TRBJ2-7, with 7 bases fitting TRBD1. The CDR3 extends over 14 amino acids. Germline values: CDR1 SGHNT, CDR2 YYREEE (reference sequence). The J segment lost 0 bases and the V segment lost 5 bases, leaving 5 bases of the junction unmatched. CDR3 nucleotide sequence: TGTGCCAGCAGTTCGCGACAGGGCTCCTACGAGCAGTACTTC. Translation: CASSSRQGSYEQYF.

The chain employs TRBV5-1 and TRBJ2-7; a weak D match, TRBD1 (6 bases). V gave up 1 base and J gave up 0 bases, with 14 bases separating them. CDR3 length: 16 amino acids. In germline, CDR1 is SGHRS, CDR2 YFSETQ. The CDR3 bases are TGCGCCAGCAGCTTGCAGGGGAGCGGATACTCCTACGAGCAGTACTTC. Amino acids: CASSLQGSGYSYEQYF.

The J gene is TRBJ2-7, the V gene TRBV9, with D tentatively TRBD2 (6 bases). Germline loops: CDR1 SGDLS, CDR2 YYNGEE. V lost 8 bases and J 9 bases, leaving 24 bases between the germline ends. CDR3 length: 14 residues. The CDR3, as DNA: TGTGCCAGTAACGCGGAGGGCCTGGGTGTGACGCAGTACTTC. Translated, it gives CASNAEGLGVTQYF.

This sequence joins TRBV10-2 and TRBJ2-7, with 7 bases that match TRBD1. The trim removed 5 bases at V and 3 bases at J, leaving 7 bases unmatched. The CDR3 has 14 residues. CDR1 and CDR2 from the germline V gene are WSHSY and SAAADI. DNA for the CDR3: TGCGCCAGCAGTCTCCGGGGACAGAGCTACGAGCAGTACTTC. Residues: CASSLRGQSYEQYF.

CDR3 amino acids: CASSLGLAGALNEQFF. The CDR3 DNA is TGTGCCAGCAGCCTCGGACTAGCGGGAGCTCTCAATGAGCAGTTCTTC. The V gene is TRBV11-2, the J gene TRBJ2-1, with 13 bases fitting TRBD2. CDR1 is SGHAT, CDR2 FQNNGV, per germline. The CDR3 spans 16 residues. The trim removed 5 bases at V and 6 bases at J, leaving 7 bases unmatched.

The J gene is TRBJ1-5, the V gene TRBV10-1; 8 bases are a match to TRBD1. Germline CDR1 is WNHNN and CDR2 is SYGVQD (reference sequence). The J segment lost 6 bases and the V segment lost 8 bases, leaving 6 bases of the junction unmatched. The length of the CDR3 is 13 residues. The CDR3 spells CASQDRDGQPQHF. The CDR3 DNA sequence: TGCGCCAGCCAGGACAGGGATGGTCAGCCCCAGCATTTT.

The chain recombines TRBV27 with TRBJ2-7; D possibly corresponds to TRBD2 (6 bases). The V end was cut by 4 bases, the J end by 2 bases, with 18 bases between. Germline V gives CDR1 MNHEY, CDR2 SMNVEV (reference sequence). This CDR3 is built from 16 residues. This CDR3 reads CASSYLGTQKTYEQYF. The CDR3 coding sequence is TGTGCCAGCAGTTATCTCGGGACTCAAAAAACCTACGAGCAGTACTTC.

The chain recombines TRBV27 with TRBJ1-1; D gene ambiguous. The CDR3 runs to 14 residues. The V gene's germline CDR1 is MNHEY and CDR2 SMNVEV (reference sequence). V gave up 4 bases and J gave up 0 bases, with 9 bases separating them. The CDR3 region is CASSYSRMNTEAFF. In DNA, the CDR3 is TGTGCCAGCAGTTACAGCCGAATGAACACTGAAGCTTTCTTT.

The CDR3 DNA follows: TGTGCCAGCAGTCCTGGGGCCAACGTCCTGACTTTC. The encoded protein is CASSPGANVLTF. The chain is built from TRBV6-6 and TRBJ2-6, with unresolved D. The germline V and J ends were trimmed by 5 bases and 2 bases, with 1 base remaining between them. The germline V gene encodes CDR1 MNHNY and CDR2 SVGAGI (reference sequence). This CDR3 contains 12 residues.

The chain links TRBV14 to TRBJ2-7; TRBD2 matches at 13 bases. V lost 5 bases, J lost 4 bases, and 5 bases stayed unmatched. CDR1 is SGHDN and CDR2 is FVKESK in the germline V gene. The CDR3 loop spans 15 amino acids. CDR3 bases: TGTGCCAGCAGCAGACTAGCGGGAGGAACTTACGAGCAGTACTTC. It encodes CASSRLAGGTYEQYF.

A remark on this clone: The sample holds other DNA sequences that translate to the same CDR3. The chain carries TRBV5-6 and TRBJ2-7; D remains ambiguous. V lost 2 bases, J lost 5 bases, and 5 bases lay in between. CDR3 length: 11 residues. Germline V lookup: CDR1 SGHDT, CDR2 YYEEEE. The CDR3 DNA is TGTGCCAGCAGCTTTGGGAACGAGCAGTACTTC. It specifies CASSFGNEQYF.

This clone was seen just once. The chain joins TRBV6-1 to TRBJ1-3; D gene ambiguous. The ends were cut back, 6 bases at V and 0 bases at J, with 12 bases in the middle. The CDR3 consists of 15 residues. From germline, CDR1 is MNHNS and CDR2 SASEGT. The CDR3 is CASRELRGSGNTIYF. The CDR3 bases are TGTGCCAGCAGAGAACTGCGGGGCTCTGGAAACACCATATATTTT.

The rearrangement joins TRBV19 to TRBJ2-2; tentatively, D is TRBD2 (6 bases). V was trimmed by 3 bases and J by 6 bases, leaving 14 bases between them. CDR3 length equals 15 residues. The V gene's germline CDR1 is LNHDA and CDR2 SQIVND (reference sequence). CDR3 region: CASSISLSGSGELFF. For the CDR3, the DNA is TGTGCCAGTAGTATCTCCCTTAGCGGATCCGGGGAGCTGTTTTTT.

In the case of this clone: Other DNA sequences of this sample code for an identical CDR3. This chain uses TRBV9 with TRBJ2-2; D gene ambiguous. CDR3 length: 11 residues. The germline V gene encodes CDR1 SGDLS and CDR2 YYNGEE. The V end was cut by 3 bases, the J end by 5 bases, with 2 bases between. The DNA for the CDR3 is TGTGCCAGCAGCGGAACCGGGGAGCTGTTTTTT. It encodes CASSGTGELFF. Full variable domain (remainder filled in from reference TRBV9 and TRBJ2-2): DSGVTQTPKHLITATGQRVTLRCSPRSGDLSVYWYQQSLDQGLQFLIQYYNGEERAKGNILERFSAQQFPDLHSELNLSSLELGDSALYFCASSGTGELFFGEGSRLTVL.

The J gene is TRBJ1-2, the V gene TRBV7-9; D unresolved. Trimming removed 1 base at V and 0 bases at J, with 9 bases between. The germline gives CDR1 SEHNR, CDR2 FQNEAQ (reference sequence). The CDR3 totals 15 residues. The CDR3 nucleotides are TGTGCCAGCAGCTTAGTCATGCCAGCTAACTATGGCTACACCTTC. Amino acid sequence: CASSLVMPANYGYTF.

The rearrangement uses TRBV6-1 and TRBJ1-5, with D perhaps TRBD1 (6 bases). Trimming left V 7 bases short and J 2 bases short, with 15 bases between. The CDR3 is made up of 15 amino acids. Per the germline V gene, CDR1 is MNHNS and CDR2 is SASEGT. CDR3 loop: CASNYNRVGNQPQHF. CDR3 in DNA: TGTGCCAGCAATTATAACAGGGTTGGCAATCAGCCCCAGCATTTT.

The DNA of the CDR3 is TGTGCCAGCAGTGACGAGGACCAGGCAGCTTTCTTT. Translated, it gives CASSDEDQAAFF. The genes are TRBV6-1 and TRBJ1-1, with D unclear. Trimming cost V 3 bases and J 10 bases, with 12 bases left between them. CDR1 is MNHNS and CDR2 is SASEGT in the germline V gene. CDR3 size: 12 residues.

The chain couples TRBV11-3 to TRBJ2-1; D unresolved. V was cut by 1 base and J by 4 bases, with 5 bases left in between. This CDR3 comprises 13 residues. Per germline, CDR1 SGHNT and CDR2 YENEEA. The CDR3 nucleotides read TGTGCCAGCAGCTTAGTGGATTACAATGAGCAGTTCTTC. Encoded protein: CASSLVDYNEQFF.